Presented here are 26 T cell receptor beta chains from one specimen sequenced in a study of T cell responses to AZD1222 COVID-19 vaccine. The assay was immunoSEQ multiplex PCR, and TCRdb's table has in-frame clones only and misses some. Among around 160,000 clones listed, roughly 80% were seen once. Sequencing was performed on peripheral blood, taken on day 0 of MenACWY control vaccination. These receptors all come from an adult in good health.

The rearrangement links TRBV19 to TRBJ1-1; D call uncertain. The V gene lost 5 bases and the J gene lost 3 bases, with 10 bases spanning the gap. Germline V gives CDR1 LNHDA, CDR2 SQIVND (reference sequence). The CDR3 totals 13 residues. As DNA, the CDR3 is TGTGCCAGTAGTCAATTCCGGGACACTGAAGCTTTCTTT. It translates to CASSQFRDTEAFF.

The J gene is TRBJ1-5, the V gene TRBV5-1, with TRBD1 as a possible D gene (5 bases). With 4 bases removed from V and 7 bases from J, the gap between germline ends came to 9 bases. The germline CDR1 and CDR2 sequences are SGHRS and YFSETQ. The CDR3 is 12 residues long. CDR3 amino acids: CASSVRGQPQHF. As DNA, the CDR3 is TGCGCCAGCAGCGTCCGGGGGCAGCCCCAGCATTTT.

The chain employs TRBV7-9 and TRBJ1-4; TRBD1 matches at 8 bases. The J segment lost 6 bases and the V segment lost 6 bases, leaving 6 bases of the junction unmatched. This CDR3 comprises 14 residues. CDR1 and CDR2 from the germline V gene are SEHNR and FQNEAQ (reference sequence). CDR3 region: CASRSTGEDEKLFF. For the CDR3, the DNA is TGTGCCAGCAGGTCGACAGGGGAGGATGAAAAACTGTTTTTT.

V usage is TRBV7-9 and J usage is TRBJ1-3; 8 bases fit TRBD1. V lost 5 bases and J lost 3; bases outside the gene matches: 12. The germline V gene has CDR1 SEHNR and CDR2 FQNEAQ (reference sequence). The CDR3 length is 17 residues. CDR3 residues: CASSGGQGRRSGNTIYF. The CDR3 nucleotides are TGTGCCAGCAGCGGTGGACAGGGCAGACGGAGTGGAAACACCATATATTTT.

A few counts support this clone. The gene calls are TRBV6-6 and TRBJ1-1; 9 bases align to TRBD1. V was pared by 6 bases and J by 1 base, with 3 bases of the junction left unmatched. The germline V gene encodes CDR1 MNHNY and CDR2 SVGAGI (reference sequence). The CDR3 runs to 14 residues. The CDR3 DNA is TGTGCCAGCAGGAAGGGACAGGGGAACACTGAAGCTTTCTTT. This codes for CASRKGQGNTEAFF.

CDR3 sequence: CASSPSAPGGTEAFF. The DNA for the CDR3 is TGTGCCAGCAGTCCTTCCGCCCCAGGGGGCACTGAAGCTTTCTTT. The rearrangement links TRBV27 to TRBJ1-1, with 7 bases identical to TRBD1. The V and J ends lost 5 bases and 4 bases, in that order; junction bases with no gene match: 10. The CDR3 runs to 15 residues. CDR1 and CDR2 from the germline V gene are MNHEY and SMNVEV (reference sequence).

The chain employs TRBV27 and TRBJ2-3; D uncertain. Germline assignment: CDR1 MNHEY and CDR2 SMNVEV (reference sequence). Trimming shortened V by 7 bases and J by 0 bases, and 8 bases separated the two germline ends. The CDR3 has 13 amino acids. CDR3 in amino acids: CASTSASTDTQYF. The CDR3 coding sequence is TGTGCCAGCACCAGCGCTAGCACAGATACGCAGTATTTT.

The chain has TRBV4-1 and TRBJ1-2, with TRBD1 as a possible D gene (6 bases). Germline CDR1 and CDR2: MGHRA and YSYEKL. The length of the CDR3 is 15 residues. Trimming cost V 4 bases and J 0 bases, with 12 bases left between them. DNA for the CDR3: TGCGCCAGCAGCCTCCGACAGGAACCTAACTATGGCTACACCTTC. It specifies CASSLRQEPNYGYTF.

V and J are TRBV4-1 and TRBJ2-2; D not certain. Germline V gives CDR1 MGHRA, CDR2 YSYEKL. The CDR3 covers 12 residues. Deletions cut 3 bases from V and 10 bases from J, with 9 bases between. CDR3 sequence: CASSQPYEELFF. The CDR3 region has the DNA TGCGCCAGCAGCCAGCCCTATGAGGAGCTGTTTTTT.

The CDR3 loop reads CASSQMVNLNTGELFF. In nucleotides, the CDR3 is TGTGCCAGCAGCCAAATGGTAAATTTGAACACCGGGGAGCTGTTTTTT. The chain joins TRBV3-1 (or the pseudogene TRBV3-2) to TRBJ2-2; D is unresolved. The germline CDR1 and CDR2 sequences are LGHDT and YNNKEL (reference sequence). The CDR3 covers 16 residues. The ends were cut back, 2 bases at V and 1 base at J, with 11 bases in the middle.

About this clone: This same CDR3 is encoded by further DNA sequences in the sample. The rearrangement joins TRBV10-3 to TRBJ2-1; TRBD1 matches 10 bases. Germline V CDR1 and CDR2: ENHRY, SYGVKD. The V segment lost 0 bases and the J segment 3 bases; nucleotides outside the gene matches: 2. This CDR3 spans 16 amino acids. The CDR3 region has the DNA TGTGCCATCAGTGAGTCGACAGGGGGCCTCTACAATGAGCAGTTCTTC. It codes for CAISESTGGLYNEQFF.

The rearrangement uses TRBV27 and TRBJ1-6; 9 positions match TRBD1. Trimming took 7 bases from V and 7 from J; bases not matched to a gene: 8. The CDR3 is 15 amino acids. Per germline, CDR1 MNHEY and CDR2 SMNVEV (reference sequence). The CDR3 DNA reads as TGTGCCAGCACTCACACCGGGACAGGGAATTCACCCCTCCACTTT. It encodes CASTHTGTGNSPLHF.

CDR3 protein: CASSFRGLAGGRSSYNEQFF. CDR3 DNA: TGTGCCAGCAGTTTCCGTGGACTAGCGGGGGGTAGGAGCTCCTACAATGAGCAGTTCTTC. The rearrangement uses TRBV27 and TRBJ2-1; the match to TRBD2 covers 14 bases. This CDR3 spans 20 amino acids. The V segment lost 3 bases and the J segment 0 bases; nucleotides outside the gene matches: 10. Germline CDR1 is MNHEY and CDR2 is SMNVEV (reference sequence).

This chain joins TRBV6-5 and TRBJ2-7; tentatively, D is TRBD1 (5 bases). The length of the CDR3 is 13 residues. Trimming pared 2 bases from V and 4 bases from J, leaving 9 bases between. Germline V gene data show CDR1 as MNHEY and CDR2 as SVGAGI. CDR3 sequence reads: CASSYQGGYEQYV. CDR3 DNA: TGTGCCAGCAGTTACCAGGGTGGGTACGAGCAGTACGTC.

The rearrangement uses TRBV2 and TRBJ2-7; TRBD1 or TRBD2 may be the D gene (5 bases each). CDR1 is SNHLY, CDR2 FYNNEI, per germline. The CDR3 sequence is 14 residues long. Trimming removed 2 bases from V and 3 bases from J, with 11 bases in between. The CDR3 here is CASSETGLGYEQYV. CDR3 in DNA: TGTGCCAGCAGTGAAACGGGGCTAGGCTACGAGCAGTACGTC.

This CDR3 reads CASSPPSGLSTDTQYF. CDR3 DNA sequence: TGCGCCAGCAGCCCCCCCTCGGGCCTCAGCACAGATACGCAGTATTTT. V usage is TRBV4-1 and J usage is TRBJ2-3, with no clear D. Germline values: CDR1 MGHRA, CDR2 YSYEKL. This CDR3 contains 16 residues. The ends were cut back, 4 bases at V and 0 bases at J, with 14 bases in the middle.

The CDR3 loop reads CASSISGTGLTEAFF. CDR3 in DNA: TGTGCCAGTAGTATTTCCGGGACAGGGCTCACTGAAGCTTTCTTT. The chain links TRBV19 to TRBJ1-1; TRBD1 matches 9 bases. Trimming at V came to 3 bases and at J to 4 bases, leaving 6 bases not matched to a gene. The CDR3 spans 15 residues. Germline-derived CDR1 and CDR2 are LNHDA and SQIVND (reference sequence).

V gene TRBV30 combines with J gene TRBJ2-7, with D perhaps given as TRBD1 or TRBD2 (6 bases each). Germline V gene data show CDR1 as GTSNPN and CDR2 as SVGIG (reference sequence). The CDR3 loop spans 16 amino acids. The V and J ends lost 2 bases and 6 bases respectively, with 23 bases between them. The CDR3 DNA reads TGTGCCTGGAGTCGGGTCTCTGGTACAGGAGGGGGCGAGCAGTACGTC. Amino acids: CAWSRVSGTGGGEQYV.

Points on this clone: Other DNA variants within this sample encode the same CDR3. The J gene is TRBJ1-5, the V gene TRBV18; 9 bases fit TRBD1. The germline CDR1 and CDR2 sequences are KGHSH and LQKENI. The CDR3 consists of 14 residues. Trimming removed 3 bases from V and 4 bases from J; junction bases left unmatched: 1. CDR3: CASSPGQGNQPQHF. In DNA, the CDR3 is TGTGCCAGCTCACCGGGACAGGGAAATCAGCCCCAGCATTTT.

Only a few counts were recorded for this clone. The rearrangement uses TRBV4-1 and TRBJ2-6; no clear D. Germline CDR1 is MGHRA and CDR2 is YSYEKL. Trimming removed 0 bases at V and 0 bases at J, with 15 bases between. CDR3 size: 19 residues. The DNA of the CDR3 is TGCGCCAGCAGCCAAGAAACGATGGGTACCCTCTCTGGGGCCAACGTCCTGACTTTC. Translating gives CASSQETMGTLSGANVLTF.

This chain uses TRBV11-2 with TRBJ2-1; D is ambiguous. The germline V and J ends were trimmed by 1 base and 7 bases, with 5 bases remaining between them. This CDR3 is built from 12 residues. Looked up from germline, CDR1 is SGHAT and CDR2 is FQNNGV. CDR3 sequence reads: CASSLGRNEQFF. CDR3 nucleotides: TGTGCCAGCAGCTTAGGAAGAAATGAGCAGTTCTTC. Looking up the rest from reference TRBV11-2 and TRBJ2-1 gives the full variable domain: EAGVAQSPRYKIIEKRQSVAFWCNPISGHATLYWYQQILGQGPKLLIQFQNNGVVDDSQLPKDRFSAERLKGVDSTLKIQPAKLEDSAVYLCASSLGRNEQFFGPGTRLTVL.

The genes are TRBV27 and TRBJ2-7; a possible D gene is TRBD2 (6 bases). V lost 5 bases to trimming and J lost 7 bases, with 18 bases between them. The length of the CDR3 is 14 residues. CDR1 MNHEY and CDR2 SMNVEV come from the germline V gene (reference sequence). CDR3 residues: CASSRDPAGGEQYF. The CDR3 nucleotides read TGTGCCAGCAGTCGTGATCCGGCTGGGGGGGAGCAGTACTTC.

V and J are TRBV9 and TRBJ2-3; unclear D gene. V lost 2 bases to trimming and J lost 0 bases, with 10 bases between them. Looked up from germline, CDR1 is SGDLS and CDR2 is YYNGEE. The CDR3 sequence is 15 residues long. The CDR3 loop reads CASSVSSKSTDTQYF. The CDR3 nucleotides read TGTGCCAGCAGCGTTAGTAGCAAGAGCACAGATACGCAGTATTTT. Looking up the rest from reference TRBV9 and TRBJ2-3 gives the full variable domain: DSGVTQTPKHLITATGQRVTLRCSPRSGDLSVYWYQQSLDQGLQFLIQYYNGEERAKGNILERFSAQQFPDLHSELNLSSLELGDSALYFCASSVSSKSTDTQYFGPGTRLTVL.

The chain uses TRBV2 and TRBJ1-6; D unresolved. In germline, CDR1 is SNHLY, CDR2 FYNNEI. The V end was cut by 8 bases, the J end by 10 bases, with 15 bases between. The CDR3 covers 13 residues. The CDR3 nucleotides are TGTGCCAGCTGTAGCCAAGCCTACTCACCCCTCCACTTT. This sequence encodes CASCSQAYSPLHF.

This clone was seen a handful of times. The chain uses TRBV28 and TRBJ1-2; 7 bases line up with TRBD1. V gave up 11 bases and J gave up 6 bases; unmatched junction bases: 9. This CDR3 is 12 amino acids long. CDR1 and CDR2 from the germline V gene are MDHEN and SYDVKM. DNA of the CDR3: TGTGCCCTTGGGACAGAGTCAAATGGCTACACCTTC. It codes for CALGTESNGYTF.

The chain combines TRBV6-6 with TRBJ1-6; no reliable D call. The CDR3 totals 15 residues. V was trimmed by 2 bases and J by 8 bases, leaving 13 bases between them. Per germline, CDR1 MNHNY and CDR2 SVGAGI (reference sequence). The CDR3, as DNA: TGTGCCAGCAGTTACAGTCGTAAGGTCGATTCACCCCTCCACTTT. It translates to CASSYSRKVDSPLHF.